This entry features one T cell receptor (beta chain) sequence. Antigen unknown. The DNA is omitted, as the CDR3 cannot be located on it reliably, and the CDR3 follows TCRdb's listing. Data came from immunoSEQ multiplex PCR; TCRdb stores just in-frame clones and leaves some out. The sample holds more than 35,000 clones, around 80% seen once. Germline-derived CDR1 and CDR2 are LNHNV and YYDKDF (reference sequence). The length of the CDR3 is 16 amino acids, counting both ends. Fewer than 130,000 naive or memory CD4+ cells were cultured with CEF peptides for 9 to 10 days. The data are from a study of CD4 T cells in relation to SARS-CoV-2 and coronaviruses.

Input material: memory CD4+ T cells from PBMCs, cultured in vitro. The sequence was collected from an adult with COVID-19. The chain joins TRBV15 to TRBJ2-1; the table calls TRBD2, which could not be checked here. CDR3 in amino acids: CATSRRVASGSGVTFF.